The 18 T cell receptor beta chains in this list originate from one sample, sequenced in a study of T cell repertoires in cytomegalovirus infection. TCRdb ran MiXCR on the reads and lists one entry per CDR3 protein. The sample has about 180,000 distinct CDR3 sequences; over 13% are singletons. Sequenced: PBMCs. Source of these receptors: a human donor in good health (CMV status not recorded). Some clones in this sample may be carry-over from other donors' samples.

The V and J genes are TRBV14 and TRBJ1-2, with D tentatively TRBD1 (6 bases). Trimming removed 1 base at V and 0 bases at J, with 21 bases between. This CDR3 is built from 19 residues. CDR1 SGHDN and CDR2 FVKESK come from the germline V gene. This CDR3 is CASSQAAEGGKLPNYGYTF. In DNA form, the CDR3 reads TGTGCCAGCAGCCAAGCCGCCGAGGGGGGGAAACTTCCTAACTATGGCTACACCTTC. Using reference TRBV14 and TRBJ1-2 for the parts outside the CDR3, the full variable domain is EAGVTQFPSHSVIEKGQTVTLRCDPISGHDNLYWYRRVMGKEIKFLLHFVKESKQDESGMPNNRFLAERTGGTYSTLKVQPAELEDSGVYFCASSQAAEGGKLPNYGYTFGSGTRLTVV.

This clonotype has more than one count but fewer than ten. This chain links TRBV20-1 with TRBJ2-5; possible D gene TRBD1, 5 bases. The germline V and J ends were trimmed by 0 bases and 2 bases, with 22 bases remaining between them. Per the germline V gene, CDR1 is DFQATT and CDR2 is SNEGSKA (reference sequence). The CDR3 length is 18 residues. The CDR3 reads CSARDGDRTKKTQETQYF. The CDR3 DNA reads TGCAGTGCTAGAGATGGCGACAGAACGAAAAAGACGCAAGAGACCCAGTACTTC.

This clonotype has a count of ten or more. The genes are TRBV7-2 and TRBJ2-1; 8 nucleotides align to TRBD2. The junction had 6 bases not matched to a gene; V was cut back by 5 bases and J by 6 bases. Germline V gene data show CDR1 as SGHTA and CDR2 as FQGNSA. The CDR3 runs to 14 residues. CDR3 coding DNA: TGTGCCAGCAGCCCACGACGGGGGGGCAATGAGCAGTTCTTC. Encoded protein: CASSPRRGGNEQFF.

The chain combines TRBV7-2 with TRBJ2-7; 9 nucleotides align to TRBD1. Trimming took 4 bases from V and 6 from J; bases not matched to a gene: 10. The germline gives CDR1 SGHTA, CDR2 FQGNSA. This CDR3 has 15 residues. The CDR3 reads CASSSPGQGGREQYF. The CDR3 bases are TGTGCCAGCAGCTCTCCGGGACAGGGAGGTCGCGAGCAGTACTTC.

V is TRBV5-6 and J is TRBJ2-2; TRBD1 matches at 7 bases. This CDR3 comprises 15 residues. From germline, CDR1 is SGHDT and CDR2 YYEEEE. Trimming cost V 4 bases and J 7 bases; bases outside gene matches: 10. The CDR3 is CASSQDRERNGELFF. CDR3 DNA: TGTGCCAGCAGCCAAGACAGGGAGCGAAACGGGGAGCTGTTTTTT.

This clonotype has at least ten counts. CDR3 DNA: TGTGCCAGCAGCTTGAAGGGGGGAAAATCCAATCAGCCCCAGCATTTT. This translates into CASSLKGGKSNQPQHF. The chain carries TRBV7-8 and TRBJ1-5, with a weak D call TRBD1 (6 bases). Trimming cost V 3 bases and J 3 bases, with 15 bases left between them. The germline gives CDR1 SGHVS, CDR2 FQNEAQ. The CDR3 covers 16 residues. The full variable domain, in which reference TRBV7-8 and TRBJ1-5 provide the parts outside the CDR3, is GAGVSQSPRYKVAKRGQDVALRCDPISGHVSLFWYQQALGQGPEFLTYFQNEAQLDKSGLPSDRFFAERPEGSVSTLKIQRTQQEDSAVYLCASSLKGGKSNQPQHFGDGTRLSIL.

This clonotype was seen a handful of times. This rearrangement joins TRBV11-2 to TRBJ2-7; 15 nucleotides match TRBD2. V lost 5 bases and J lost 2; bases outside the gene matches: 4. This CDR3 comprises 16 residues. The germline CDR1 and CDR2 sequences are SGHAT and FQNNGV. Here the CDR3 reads CASSHWTSGRAYEQYF. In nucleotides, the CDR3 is TGTGCCAGCAGCCACTGGACTAGCGGGAGGGCCTACGAGCAGTACTTC.

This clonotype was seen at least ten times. The CDR3 loop is CASTRGVAVGNQPQHF. CDR3 in DNA: TGTGCCAGTACCCGAGGAGTGGCCGTAGGCAATCAGCCCCAGCATTTT. The chain is built from TRBV19 and TRBJ1-5; unclear D gene. The CDR3 length is 16 residues. V was clipped by 7 bases and J by 2 bases, with 18 bases between them. Germline assignment: CDR1 LNHDA and CDR2 SQIVND (reference sequence).

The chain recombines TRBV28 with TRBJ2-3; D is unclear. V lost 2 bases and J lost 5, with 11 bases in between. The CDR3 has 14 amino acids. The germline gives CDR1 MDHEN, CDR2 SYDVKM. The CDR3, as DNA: TGTGCCAGCAGTTTAGCCAGGATTGGAGATACGCAGTATTTT. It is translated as CASSLARIGDTQYF. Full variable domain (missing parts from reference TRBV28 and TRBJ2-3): DVKVTQSSRYLVKRTGEKVFLECVQDMDHENMFWYRQDPGLGLRLIYFSYDVKMKEKGDIPEGYSVSREKKERFSLILESASTNQTSMYLCASSLARIGDTQYFGPGTRLTVL.

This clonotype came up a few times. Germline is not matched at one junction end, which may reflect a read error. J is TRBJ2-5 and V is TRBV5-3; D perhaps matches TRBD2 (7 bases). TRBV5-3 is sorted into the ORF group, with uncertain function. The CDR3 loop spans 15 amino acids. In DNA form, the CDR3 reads TGTGCCAGCAGCTTGGATTCTCGGGGGGCGGAGACCCAGTACTTC. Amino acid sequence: CASSLDSRGAETQYF.

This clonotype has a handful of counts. CDR3 sequence: CSVAGGRNTGELFF. CDR3 in DNA: TGCAGCGTCGCCGGGGGCAGGAACACCGGGGAGCTGTTTTTT. V and J are TRBV29-1 and TRBJ2-2; D might be TRBD1 or TRBD2, each matching 6 bases. Germline CDR1 and CDR2: SQVTM and ANQGSEA. V dropped 6 bases and J dropped 1 base, with 12 bases sitting between them. CDR3 size: 14 residues.

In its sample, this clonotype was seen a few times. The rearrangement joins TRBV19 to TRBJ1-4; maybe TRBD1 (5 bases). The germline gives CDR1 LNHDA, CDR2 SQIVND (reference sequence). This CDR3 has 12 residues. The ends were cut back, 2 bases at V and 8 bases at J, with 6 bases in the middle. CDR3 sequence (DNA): TGTGCCAGTAGTATATGGGACGAAAAACTGTTTTTT. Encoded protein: CASSIWDEKLFF.

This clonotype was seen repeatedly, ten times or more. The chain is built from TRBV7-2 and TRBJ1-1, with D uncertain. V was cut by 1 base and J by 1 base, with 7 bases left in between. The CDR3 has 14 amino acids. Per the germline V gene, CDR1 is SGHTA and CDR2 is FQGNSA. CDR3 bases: TGTGCCAGCAGCTTAGAGGCCAGGAACACTGAAGCTTTCTTT. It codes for CASSLEARNTEAFF.

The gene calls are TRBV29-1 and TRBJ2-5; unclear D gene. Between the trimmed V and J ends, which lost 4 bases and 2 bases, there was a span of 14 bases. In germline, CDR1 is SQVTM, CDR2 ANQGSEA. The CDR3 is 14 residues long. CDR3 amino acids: CSVGKRHLQETQYF. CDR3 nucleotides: TGCAGCGTTGGAAAGAGACATCTACAAGAGACCCAGTACTTC.

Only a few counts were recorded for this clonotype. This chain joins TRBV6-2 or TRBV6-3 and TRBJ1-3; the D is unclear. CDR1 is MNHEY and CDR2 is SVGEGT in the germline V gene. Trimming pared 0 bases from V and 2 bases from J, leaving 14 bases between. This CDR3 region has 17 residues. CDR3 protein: CASSYSGRIVTGNTIYF. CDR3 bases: TGTGCCAGCAGTTACTCGGGCCGGATTGTAACTGGAAACACCATATATTTT.

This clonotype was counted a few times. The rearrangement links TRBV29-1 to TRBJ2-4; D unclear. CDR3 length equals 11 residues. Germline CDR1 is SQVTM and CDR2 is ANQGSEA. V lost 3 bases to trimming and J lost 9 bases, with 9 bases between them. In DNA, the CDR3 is TGCAGCGTTGACCTTGGCCCCATTCAGTACTTC. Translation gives CSVDLGPIQYF.

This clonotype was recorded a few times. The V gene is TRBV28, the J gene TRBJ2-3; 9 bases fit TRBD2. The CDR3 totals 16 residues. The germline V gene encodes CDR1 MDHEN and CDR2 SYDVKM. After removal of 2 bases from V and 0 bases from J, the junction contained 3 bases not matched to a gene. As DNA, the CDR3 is TGTGCCAGCAGTTTAATCGCGGGAGGGAGCACAGATACGCAGTATTTT. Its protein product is CASSLIAGGSTDTQYF.

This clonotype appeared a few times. The CDR3 nucleotides are TGTGCCAGCACCCCTTCGGCGGGAACCACAGATACGCAGTATTTT. Amino acids: CASTPSAGTTDTQYF. This rearrangement joins TRBV5-4 to TRBJ2-3; D perhaps matches TRBD2 (6 bases). CDR3 length: 15 amino acids. Per germline, CDR1 SGHNT and CDR2 YYREEE (reference sequence). The V gene lost 6 bases and the J gene lost 2 bases, with 16 bases spanning the gap. The entire variable domain, with the rest obtained from reference TRBV5-4 and TRBJ2-3, is as follows: ETGVTQSPTHLIKTRGQQVTLRCSSQSGHNTVSWYQQALGQGPQFIFQYYREEENGRGNFPPRFSGLQFPNYSSELNVNALELDDSALYLCASTPSAGTTDTQYFGPGTRLTVL.